This T cell receptor beta chain was recorded in a study of PD-1 blockade in mismatch repair-deficient tumors. Study in general: Patients had approximately 11 mismatch repair-deficient cancer types and were previously treated and progressing.

Data came from immunoSEQ multiplex PCR; TCRdb stores just in-frame clones and leaves some out. The sample has around 100,000 clones, around three quarters seen once. V was clipped by 0 bases and J by 8 bases; unmatched bases: 2. Per germline, CDR1 SGHNT and CDR2 YYREEE (reference sequence). This CDR3 has 13 residues. A few pembrolizumab responders had their TCRs sequenced. The clonotype originates from an adult with mismatch repair-deficient cancer. Sequencing was performed on peripheral blood, taken just over 59 weeks after starting pembrolizumab. The chain employs TRBV5-4 and TRBJ1-2; 9 positions agree with TRBD1. The CDR3 DNA reads as TGTGCCAGCAGCTTGGGGGGACAGGGCGGCTACACCTTC. This gives the protein CASSLGGQGGYTF.